What follows are 18 T cell receptor beta chains derived from one specimen sequenced in a study of blood T cell repertoires in COVID-19. The repertoire was sequenced with immunoSEQ multiplex PCR; TCRdb's copy has only in-frame clones and lacks some. The sample has roughly 150,000 clones, more than 70% seen once. The material sequenced was peripheral blood. The source is a man aged 45-65 years who had recovered from COVID-19.

V is TRBV5-4 and J is TRBJ2-7; possibly TRBD1 for D (5 bases). Germline V CDR1 and CDR2: SGHNT, YYREEE (reference sequence). V lost 4 bases and J lost 2, with 16 bases in between. This CDR3 contains 15 residues. The CDR3 coding sequence is TGTGCCAGCAGCCAAACGAGGCAAGGGGCCTACGAGCAGTACTTC. It translates to CASSQTRQGAYEQYF.

V is TRBV27 and J is TRBJ1-6; 7 bases match TRBD1. This CDR3 contains 17 residues. After removal of 0 bases from V and 9 bases from J, the junction contained 11 bases not matched to a gene. Germline-derived CDR1 and CDR2 are MNHEY and SMNVEV (reference sequence). The CDR3 nucleotides read TGTGCCAGCAGTTTATCCGGGAGATCGGACAGGTCTTCACCCCTCCACTTT. It codes for CASSLSGRSDRSSPLHF.

This CDR3 is CSVVRLNTEAFF. DNA for the CDR3: TGCAGCGTTGTCAGGCTGAACACTGAAGCTTTCTTT. This chain joins TRBV29-1 and TRBJ1-1, with no clear D. Trimming pared 4 bases from V and 0 bases from J, leaving 6 bases between. The CDR3 is 12 residues long. Germline lookup yields CDR1 SQVTM and CDR2 ANQGSEA.

The V gene is TRBV11-2, the J gene TRBJ2-7; perhaps TRBD2 as D (5 bases). Germline CDR1 and CDR2: SGHAT and FQNNGV. The V and J ends lost 1 base and 4 bases respectively, with 11 bases between them. This CDR3 is built from 14 residues. The CDR3 region has the DNA TGTGCCAGCAGCTTAGGGCCGCTAGCATACGAGCAGTACTTC. Translating gives CASSLGPLAYEQYF.

The V gene is TRBV7-9, the J gene TRBJ2-5; possible D gene TRBD2, 6 bases. CDR3 length: 16 amino acids. The V and J ends lost 1 base and 2 bases respectively, with 14 bases between them. Germline V gene sequence: CDR1 SEHNR, CDR2 FQNEAQ (reference sequence). Here the CDR3 DNA reads TGTGCCAGCAGCTTAGGACTAGGAGAAGTACAAGAGACCCAGTACTTC. It is translated as CASSLGLGEVQETQYF.

This clone was seen only once. This chain uses TRBV29-1 with TRBJ2-2; TRBD1 might be the D (6 bases). The CDR3 extends over 13 amino acids. The V gene lost 7 bases and the J gene lost 0 bases, with 9 bases spanning the gap. CDR1 is SQVTM and CDR2 is ANQGSEA in the germline V gene. This CDR3 is CSAQGSNTGELFF. CDR3 DNA: TGCAGCGCACAGGGATCGAACACCGGGGAGCTGTTTTTT.

The chain is built from TRBV28 and TRBJ1-5; D may be TRBD1 (6 bases). The germline V gene encodes CDR1 MDHEN and CDR2 SYDVKM. CDR3 length: 16 residues. The V gene lost 3 bases and the J gene lost 4 bases, with 16 bases spanning the gap. The DNA for the CDR3 is TGTGCCAGCAGTTTCAGCGGGGGGCGATGGAATCAGCCCCAGCATTTT. Protein: CASSFSGGRWNQPQHF.

There are a few counts of this clone. V is TRBV30 and J is TRBJ2-3, with 11 positions matching TRBD2. The CDR3 has 16 residues. The junction had 5 bases not matched to a gene; V was cut back by 1 base and J by 2 bases. The V gene's germline CDR1 is GTSNPN and CDR2 SVGIG (reference sequence). The CDR3 nucleotides read TGTGCCTGGAGTGACCGACTAGCGGGGTTCACAGATACGCAGTATTTT. This sequence encodes CAWSDRLAGFTDTQYF.

The chain combines TRBV5-1 with TRBJ1-2, with TRBD1 matching 8 bases. The V segment lost 4 bases and the J segment 3 bases; nucleotides outside the gene matches: 8. Germline loops: CDR1 SGHRS, CDR2 YFSETQ. The length of the CDR3 is 15 residues. The CDR3 here is CASSSDGQGYYGYTF. CDR3 nucleotides: TGCGCCAGCAGCAGTGATGGACAGGGCTACTATGGCTACACCTTC.

Notes on this clone: This sample also contains other DNA sequences that code for the same CDR3. The gene calls are TRBV7-2 and TRBJ1-1; the D gene is possibly TRBD1 (6 bases). The germline V gene encodes CDR1 SGHTA and CDR2 FQGNSA. Trimming removed 0 bases from V and 4 bases from J, with 9 bases in between. The CDR3 has 14 residues. The CDR3 sequence is CASSLAQGTTEAFF. The CDR3 DNA reads TGTGCCAGCAGCTTAGCGCAGGGGACCACTGAAGCTTTCTTT.

The chain employs TRBV18 and TRBJ2-5; D is ambiguous. V lost 5 bases, J lost 2 bases, and 9 bases lay in between. The CDR3 runs 13 residues. Germline loops: CDR1 KGHSH, CDR2 LQKENI. The CDR3 DNA follows: TGTGCCAGCTCATTCGGTCGGCAAGAGACCCAGTACTTC. Translated: CASSFGRQETQYF.

V gene TRBV11-2 combines with J gene TRBJ2-7; 11 bases agree with TRBD1. The CDR3 is 13 amino acids. Germline V gene lookup returns CDR1 SGHAT and CDR2 FQNNGV. V lost 5 bases, J lost 5 bases, and 2 bases stayed unmatched. The CDR3 protein is CASSPDRGHEQYF. CDR3 sequence (DNA): TGTGCCAGCAGCCCGGACAGGGGGCACGAGCAGTACTTC.

The chain carries TRBV7-8 and TRBJ2-7, with 9 bases that match TRBD2. Germline V gene sequence: CDR1 SGHVS, CDR2 FQNEAQ. Unmatched junction bases numbered 13, after V lost 5 bases and J lost 11 bases. The CDR3 loop spans 14 amino acids. The CDR3 coding sequence is TGTGCCAGCAGCCAAACGGGTAGCGGGGGCCCGGAGTACTTC. Its translation: CASSQTGSGGPEYF.

CDR3 in amino acids: CASSDGTAGSQPQHF. As DNA, the CDR3 is TGTGCCAGCAGCGACGGGACGGCGGGGAGTCAGCCCCAGCATTTT. This chain joins TRBV5-5 and TRBJ1-5, with D possibly matching TRBD1 (5 bases). V was shortened by 4 bases and J by 6 bases, with 17 bases between the two germline ends. The CDR3 consists of 15 residues. The V gene's germline CDR1 is SGHKS and CDR2 YYEKEE (reference sequence).

The chain couples TRBV6-5 to TRBJ2-7; a possible D gene is TRBD2 (6 bases). The CDR3 sequence is 14 residues long. CDR1 and CDR2 from the germline V gene are MNHEY and SVGAGI. Trimming took off 6 bases at V and 6 bases at J, with 18 bases between the two ends. The CDR3 spells CASRPTGPAGEQYF. The CDR3 coding sequence is TGTGCCAGCAGGCCCACGGGCCCAGCGGGCGAGCAGTACTTC.

The V gene is TRBV4-3, the J gene TRBJ1-3; no firm D call. The CDR3 has 17 residues. Trimming stripped 0 bases from V and 1 base from J, with 13 bases between. Germline loops: CDR1 LGHNA, CDR2 YSLEER. In DNA, the CDR3 is TGCGCCAGCAGCCAAGAGAGGTTAATGAATTCTGGAAACACCATATATTTT. Protein sequence: CASSQERLMNSGNTIYF.

The table lists this clone with a few counts. This chain joins TRBV19 and TRBJ2-7, with 8 positions matching TRBD2. CDR3 length equals 20 residues. In germline, CDR1 is LNHDA, CDR2 SQIVND (reference sequence). The V gene end was trimmed by 2 bases and the J gene end by 0 bases; junction bases not matched to a gene: 18. As DNA, the CDR3 is TGTGCCAGTAGTATATCGCCCTGGCGGGGGGTCGAATCGAGCTCCTACGAGCAGTACTTC. This gives the protein CASSISPWRGVESSSYEQYF.

The chain's CDR3 is CASSLVPGTYEQYF. DNA of the CDR3: TGTGCCAGCAGCTTAGTTCCAGGGACCTACGAGCAGTACTTC. The rearrangement uses TRBV11-2 and TRBJ2-7, with TRBD1 as a possible D gene (5 bases). Per the germline V gene, CDR1 is SGHAT and CDR2 is FQNNGV. The CDR3 has 14 residues. The V end lost 1 base, the J end lost 2 bases, and 9 bases lay between the germline ends.